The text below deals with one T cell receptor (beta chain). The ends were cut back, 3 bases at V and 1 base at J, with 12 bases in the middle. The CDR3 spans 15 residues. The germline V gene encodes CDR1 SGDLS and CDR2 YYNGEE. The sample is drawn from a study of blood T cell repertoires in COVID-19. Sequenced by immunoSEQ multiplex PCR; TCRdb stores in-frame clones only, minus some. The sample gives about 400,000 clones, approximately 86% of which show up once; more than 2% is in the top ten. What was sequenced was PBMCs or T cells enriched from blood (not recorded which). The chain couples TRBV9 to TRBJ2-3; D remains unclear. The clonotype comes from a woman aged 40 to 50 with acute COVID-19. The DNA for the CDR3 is TGTGCCAGCAGCGACACCTGGGCCCGCACAGATACGCAGTATTTT. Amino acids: CASSDTWARTDTQYF.